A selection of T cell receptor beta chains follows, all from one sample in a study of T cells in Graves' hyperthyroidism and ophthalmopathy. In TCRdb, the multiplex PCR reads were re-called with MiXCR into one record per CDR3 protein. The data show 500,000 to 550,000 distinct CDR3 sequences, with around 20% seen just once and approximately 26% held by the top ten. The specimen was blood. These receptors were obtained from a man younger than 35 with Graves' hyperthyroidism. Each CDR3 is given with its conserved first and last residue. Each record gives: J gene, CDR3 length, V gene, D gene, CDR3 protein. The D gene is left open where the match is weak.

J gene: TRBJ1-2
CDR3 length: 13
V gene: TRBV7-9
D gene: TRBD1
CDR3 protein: CASSLGDSSGYTF

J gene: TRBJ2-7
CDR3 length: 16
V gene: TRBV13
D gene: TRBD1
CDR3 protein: CASSSDRGDLTYEQYF

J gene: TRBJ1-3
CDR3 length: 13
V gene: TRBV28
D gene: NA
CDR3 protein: CASSPGSGNTIYF

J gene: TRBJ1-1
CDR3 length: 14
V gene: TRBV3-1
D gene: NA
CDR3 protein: CASSPAERAAEAFF

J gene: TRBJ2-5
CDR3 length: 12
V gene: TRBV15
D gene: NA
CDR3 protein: CATSRRGEIQYF

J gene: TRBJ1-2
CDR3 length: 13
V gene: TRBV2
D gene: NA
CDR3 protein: CASSDWELYGYTF

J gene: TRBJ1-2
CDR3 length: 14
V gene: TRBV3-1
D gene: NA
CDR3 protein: CASSQDPRGGGYTF

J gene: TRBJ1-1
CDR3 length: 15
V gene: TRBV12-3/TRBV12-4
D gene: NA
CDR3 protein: CASSPAGPSAHEAFF

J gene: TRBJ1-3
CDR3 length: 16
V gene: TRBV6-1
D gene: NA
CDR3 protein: CASPVGGNLTGNTIYF

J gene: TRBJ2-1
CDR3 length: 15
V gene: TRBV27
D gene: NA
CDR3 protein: CASSLGLGGYNEQFF

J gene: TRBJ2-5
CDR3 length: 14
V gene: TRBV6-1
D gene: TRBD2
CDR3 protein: CASSAGLPEETQYF

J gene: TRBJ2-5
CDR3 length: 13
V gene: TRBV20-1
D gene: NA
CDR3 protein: CSAVSAGQETQYF

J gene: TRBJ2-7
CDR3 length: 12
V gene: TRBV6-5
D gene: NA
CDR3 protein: CASTLYGNEQYF

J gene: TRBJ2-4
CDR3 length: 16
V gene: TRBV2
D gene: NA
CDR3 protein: CASSPTMKSLANIQYF

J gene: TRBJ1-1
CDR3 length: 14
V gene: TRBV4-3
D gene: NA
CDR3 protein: CASSQERLATEAFF

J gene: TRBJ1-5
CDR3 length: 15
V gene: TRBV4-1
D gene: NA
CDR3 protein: CASSQDGMWNQPQHF

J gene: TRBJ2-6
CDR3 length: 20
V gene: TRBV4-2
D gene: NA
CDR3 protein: CASSPGDRPRPISGANVLTF

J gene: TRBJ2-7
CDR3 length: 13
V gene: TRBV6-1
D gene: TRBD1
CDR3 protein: CASRQGSMDEQYF

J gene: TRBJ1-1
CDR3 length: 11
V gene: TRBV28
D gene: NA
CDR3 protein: CASSLSREAFF

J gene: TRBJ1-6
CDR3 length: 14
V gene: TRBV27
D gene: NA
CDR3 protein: CASGVPGTLSPLHF

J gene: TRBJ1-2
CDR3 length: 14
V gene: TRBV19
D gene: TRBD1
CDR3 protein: CASSAPDRRYGYTF

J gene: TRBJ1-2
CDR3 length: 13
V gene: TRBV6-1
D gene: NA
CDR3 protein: CASAPGGTYGYTF

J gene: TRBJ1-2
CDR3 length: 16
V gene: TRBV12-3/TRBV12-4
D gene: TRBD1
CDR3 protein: CASSHPGTGEFYGYTF

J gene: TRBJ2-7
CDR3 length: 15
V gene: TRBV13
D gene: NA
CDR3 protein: CASSQGPGLDYEQYF

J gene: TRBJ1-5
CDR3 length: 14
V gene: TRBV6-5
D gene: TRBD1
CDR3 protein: CAGSSNRGRQPLHF

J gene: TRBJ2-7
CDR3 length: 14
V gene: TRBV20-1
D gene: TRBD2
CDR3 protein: CSAKLAGGPGEQYF